The clone carrying this T cell receptor beta chain was counted at least ten times. The antigen is unknown. The sample comes from a study of T-cell reconstitution after alpha-beta-depleted transplantation in children. Library preparation (for TCRbeta) was performed with unique molecular identifiers. From the PCR reads, TCRdb called clonotypes with MiXCR, one entry per CDR3 protein. The repertoire holds approximately 170,000 distinct CDR3 sequences, with around 10% as singletons. Study-wide results and limits: Some patients' high day-60 TCRbeta diversity was traced to surviving recipient T cells and thymic progenitors.

Germline assignment: CDR1 SGHAT and CDR2 FQNNGV. The CDR3 consists of 13 residues. Trimming took off 2 bases at V and 6 bases at J, with 10 bases between the two ends. The chain has TRBV11-2 and TRBJ1-1; no reliable D call. Source: PBMCs, taken before TCRalphabeta/CD19-depleted stem cell transplant. This TCR derives from a boy younger than 10 with acute myeloid leukemia, due to receive a stem cell transplant. The CDR3 protein is CASSLSRMAEAFF. The CDR3, as DNA: TGTGCCAGCAGCTTATCCCGTATGGCTGAAGCTTTCTTT.